Below are 4 T cell receptor beta chains sequenced from a single sample in a study of early T cells in non-severe SARS-CoV-2 infection. TCRdb recomputed calls from the 5' RACE reads with MiXCR, one row per CDR3 protein. The sample includes 30,000 to 40,000 distinct CDR3 sequences, around 8% of them seen just once. This sample comprised whole blood, obtained at baseline. The receptor source for this set is an adult who was a healthcare worker with PCR-confirmed SARS-CoV-2 infection or an uninfected control (not recorded which).

V gene TRBV29-1 combines with J gene TRBJ2-3; no definite D call. The V and J ends lost 7 bases and 0 bases respectively, with 8 bases between them. The CDR3 is 12 amino acids. CDR1 SQVTM and CDR2 ANQGSEA come from the germline V gene. The CDR3 is CSEKASTDTQYF. CDR3 in DNA: TGCAGCGAGAAGGCAAGCACAGATACGCAGTATTTT.

In this sample, this clonotype turned up many times. V is TRBV20-1 and J is TRBJ1-2, with D perhaps TRBD1 (5 bases). The V end lost 4 bases, the J end lost 5 bases, and 17 bases lay between the germline ends. Germline CDR1 and CDR2: DFQATT and SNEGSKA (reference sequence). This CDR3 is 14 amino acids long. As DNA, the CDR3 is TGCAGTGCTACGCTGACCAAGCGGACATATGGCTACACCTTC. Encoded protein: CSATLTKRTYGYTF.

This clonotype was recorded at least ten times. The chain uses TRBV20-1 and TRBJ1-6; the D is unclear. The CDR3 is made up of 11 amino acids. Germline V gives CDR1 DFQATT, CDR2 SNEGSKA (reference sequence). The V and J ends lost 6 bases and 7 bases respectively, with 7 bases between them. The CDR3 sequence: CSASVNSPLHF. CDR3 nucleotides: TGCAGTGCCTCCGTAAATTCACCCCTCCACTTT.

This clonotype was observed at least ten times. This chain joins TRBV18 and TRBJ1-1; a weak D match, TRBD1 (5 bases). The CDR3 totals 13 residues. Trimming removed 3 bases at V and 7 bases at J, with 12 bases between. CDR1 KGHSH and CDR2 LQKENI come from the germline V gene. CDR3 DNA: TGTGCCAGCTCACCGGGGGAGCACATTGAAGCTTTCTTT. This codes for CASSPGEHIEAFF.